This passage covers 25 T cell receptor beta chains from one sample sequenced in a study of blood T cell repertoires in COVID-19. Produced via immunoSEQ multiplex PCR; TCRdb's table is partial and in-frame only. The sample has 140,000 to 150,000 clones, 82% seen once. Sequencing was done on a sample of peripheral blood. These receptor sequences come from a human donor with acute or convalescent COVID-19. The donor label of this sample is uncertain.

The V gene is TRBV7-6, the J gene TRBJ1-3; D gene uncertain. The V end was cut by 5 bases, the J end by 0 bases, with 11 bases between. This CDR3 has 15 residues. Germline loops: CDR1 SGHVS, CDR2 FNYEAQ. The CDR3 DNA follows: TGTGCCAGCAGCCCCGAAGTAGTCTCTGGAAACACCATATATTTT. It specifies CASSPEVVSGNTIYF.

CDR3: CATLRGQIHNTEAFF. In DNA form, the CDR3 reads TGTGCCACCCTCCGCGGGCAGATACATAACACTGAAGCTTTCTTT. The chain recombines TRBV6-1 with TRBJ1-1; D ambiguous. V lost 10 bases, J lost 2 bases, and 20 bases lay in between. Germline V gives CDR1 MNHNS, CDR2 SASEGT. The CDR3 is made up of 15 amino acids.

The chain has TRBV12-5 and TRBJ1-2; no reliable D call. The CDR3 totals 11 residues. CDR1 is LGHNT, CDR2 FRNRAP, per germline. Deletions cut 0 bases from V and 6 bases from J, with 2 bases between. CDR3 protein: CASGLVDGYTF. In DNA form, the CDR3 reads TGTGCTAGTGGTTTGGTCGATGGCTACACCTTC.

The rearrangement joins TRBV2 to TRBJ1-5, with 7 positions matching TRBD1. Per the germline V gene, CDR1 is SNHLY and CDR2 is FYNNEI. CDR3 length: 14 amino acids. V shed 7 bases and J 4 bases; nucleotides not matched to a gene: 7. The CDR3 DNA reads TGTGCCAGCACCAGAGAGGACAGGAATCAGCCCCAGCATTTT. This codes for CASTREDRNQPQHF. Complete variable domain (other parts from reference TRBV2 and TRBJ1-5): EPEVTQTPSHQVTQMGQEVILRCVPISNHLYFYWYRQILGQKVEFLVSFYNNEISEKSEIFDDQFSVERPDGSNFTLKIRSTKLEDSAMYFCASTREDRNQPQHFGDGTRLSIL.

The genes are TRBV30 and TRBJ1-2; tentatively, D is TRBD1 (6 bases). The CDR3 sequence is 11 residues long. Germline V gene lookup returns CDR1 GTSNPN and CDR2 SVGIG (reference sequence). Trimming left V 4 bases short and J 6 bases short, with 9 bases between. CDR3: CAWKSGDGYTF. The CDR3 DNA sequence: TGTGCCTGGAAATCAGGGGATGGCTACACCTTC.

V and J are TRBV25-1 and TRBJ1-1; D uncertain. The germline V and J ends were trimmed by 3 bases and 7 bases, with 15 bases remaining between them. Per germline, CDR1 MGHDK and CDR2 SYGVNS. The CDR3 length is 14 residues. The CDR3 region has the DNA TGTGCCAGCAGTGACCCCCGAGGTGGCATTGAAGCTTTCTTT. Translated, it gives CASSDPRGGIEAFF.

The chain couples TRBV11-3 to TRBJ2-3; D gene ambiguous. Germline V gene lookup returns CDR1 SGHNT and CDR2 YENEEA. CDR3 length: 15 residues. The ends were cut back, 5 bases at V and 1 base at J, with 13 bases in the middle. The chain's CDR3 is CASSQNVLGTDTQYF. CDR3 DNA sequence: TGTGCCAGCAGCCAAAATGTATTAGGCACAGATACGCAGTATTTT.

The chain recombines TRBV5-1 with TRBJ1-3; no clear D gene. V was clipped by 3 bases and J by 4 bases, with 8 bases between them. Germline assignment: CDR1 SGHRS and CDR2 YFSETQ. The CDR3 is 13 residues long. The CDR3 DNA is TGCGCCAGCAGCTCGGGAGCGGGAAACACCATATATTTT. It encodes CASSSGAGNTIYF.

This chain joins TRBV20-1 and TRBJ2-7; D gene ambiguous. The CDR3 covers 11 residues. Germline V gene sequence: CDR1 DFQATT, CDR2 SNEGSKA (reference sequence). Trimming cost V 6 bases and J 2 bases, with 8 bases left between them. CDR3 sequence: CSAATAYEQYF. DNA for the CDR3: TGCAGTGCGGCCACCGCCTACGAGCAGTACTTC.

The chain combines TRBV3-1 (or the pseudogene TRBV3-2) with TRBJ2-6; TRBD1 matches 7 bases. The V gene end was trimmed by 4 bases and the J gene end by 0 bases; junction bases not matched to a gene: 9. The CDR3 spans 18 residues. Germline V gene sequence: CDR1 LGHDT, CDR2 YNNKEL (reference sequence). The CDR3 loop is CASSRRPTGSSGANVLTF. The CDR3 nucleotides are TGTGCCAGCAGCCGACGTCCGACAGGGTCCTCTGGGGCCAACGTCCTGACTTTC.

The gene calls are TRBV30 and TRBJ1-2; D perhaps matches TRBD1 (6 bases). Germline V lookup: CDR1 GTSNPN, CDR2 SVGIG (reference sequence). This CDR3 comprises 14 residues. V lost 0 bases, J lost 4 bases, and 12 bases lay in between. CDR3 protein: CAWSVLGRGYGYTF. CDR3 sequence (DNA): TGTGCCTGGAGTGTATTGGGCAGGGGCTATGGCTACACCTTC.

The chain has TRBV6-2 or TRBV6-3 and TRBJ1-6, with D tentatively TRBD1 (5 bases). The germline V and J ends were trimmed by 2 bases and 8 bases, with 13 bases remaining between them. This CDR3 has 15 residues. CDR1 MNHEY and CDR2 SVGEGT come from the germline V gene. CDR3 bases: TGTGCCAGCAGTTACGCCAGGGTAAAGGATTCACCCCTCCACTTT. It specifies CASSYARVKDSPLHF.

Only a few counts were recorded for this clone. V is TRBV18 and J is TRBJ1-2; 8 bases align to TRBD1. Germline CDR1 and CDR2: KGHSH and LQKENI. The length of the CDR3 is 13 residues. After removal of 6 bases from V and 8 bases from J, the junction contained 8 bases not matched to a gene. This CDR3 is CASSPQGARGYTF. CDR3 coding DNA: TGTGCCAGCTCTCCCCAGGGGGCAAGAGGCTACACCTTC.

The chain is built from TRBV4-2 and TRBJ1-6; D is undetermined. V was trimmed by 0 bases and J by 8 bases, leaving 11 bases between them. Germline lookup yields CDR1 LGHNA and CDR2 YNFKEQ. CDR3 length: 15 amino acids. The CDR3 is CASSQDTTDDSPLHF. CDR3 coding DNA: TGTGCCAGCAGCCAAGATACTACGGATGATTCACCCCTCCACTTT.

The gene calls are TRBV19 and TRBJ1-2; D remains unclear. CDR1 is LNHDA, CDR2 SQIVND, per germline (reference sequence). Trimming pared 5 bases from V and 4 bases from J, leaving 14 bases between. The CDR3 length is 14 residues. The CDR3 protein is CASSGTVGSYGYTF. The CDR3 DNA is TGTGCCAGTAGTGGAACAGTGGGCTCCTATGGCTACACCTTC.

V and J are TRBV10-3 and TRBJ1-2, with D possibly matching TRBD1 (5 bases). There are 16 residues in the CDR3. Trimming took off 2 bases at V and 8 bases at J, with 21 bases between the two ends. The germline V gene has CDR1 ENHRY and CDR2 SYGVKD. CDR3 sequence (DNA): TGTGCCATCAGTGAGAGTCTCGGTCAGGGCCCCAGAGGCTACACCTTC. It translates to CAISESLGQGPRGYTF.

This chain joins TRBV5-1 and TRBJ1-1; 8 bases fit TRBD1. Germline CDR1 is SGHRS and CDR2 is YFSETQ. The CDR3 has 15 residues. Germline trimming cut 3 bases from V and 5 bases from J; bases unmatched to any gene: 9. The CDR3 DNA follows: TGCGCCAGCAGCTACGGACAGGGTTCCATAACTGAAGCTTTCTTT. Its protein product is CASSYGQGSITEAFF.

The CDR3 coding sequence is TGCGCCGGGAGACAGGGGGCAGTTCACGGCAATCAGCCCCAGCATTTT. Translating gives CAGRQGAVHGNQPQHF. This chain uses TRBV10-1 with TRBJ1-5, with 10 bases identical to TRBD1. The germline gives CDR1 WNHNN, CDR2 SYGVQD (reference sequence). Germline trimming cut 11 bases from V and 2 bases from J; bases unmatched to any gene: 12. The CDR3 is 16 amino acids.

The chain uses TRBV9 and TRBJ1-1, with D unclear. Looked up from germline, CDR1 is SGDLS and CDR2 is YYNGEE. CDR3 length equals 13 residues. V dropped 4 bases and J dropped 8 bases, with 15 bases sitting between them. CDR3 region: CASSSRGMREAFF. As DNA, the CDR3 is TGTGCCAGCAGCTCTAGAGGTATGAGAGAAGCTTTCTTT.

The rearrangement links TRBV29-1 to TRBJ1-6, with TRBD1 matching 7 bases. The CDR3 has 13 amino acids. Looked up from germline, CDR1 is SQVTM and CDR2 is ANQGSEA. J was trimmed by 4 bases and V by 5 bases; bases with no gene match: 2. The CDR3 protein is CSVMTGYNSPLHF. CDR3 in DNA: TGCAGCGTTATGACAGGGTATAATTCACCCCTCCACTTT.

The V and J genes are TRBV10-3 and TRBJ1-2, with TRBD1 matching over 7 bases. Germline CDR1 ENHRY, CDR2 SYGVKD. J was trimmed by 5 bases and V by 4 bases; bases with no gene match: 13. This CDR3 has 16 residues. CDR3 sequence reads: CAISGSDRVVNYGYTF. The CDR3, as DNA: TGTGCCATCAGTGGATCTGACAGGGTGGTCAATTATGGCTACACCTTC.

The rearrangement uses TRBV25-1 and TRBJ2-1, with 7 nucleotides matching TRBD1. Germline loops: CDR1 MGHDK, CDR2 SYGVNS. This CDR3 has 13 residues. Trimming took 4 bases from V and 8 from J; bases not matched to a gene: 5. CDR3 in amino acids: CASSVIGTDEQFF. The CDR3 nucleotides read TGTGCCAGCAGTGTAATTGGGACAGATGAGCAGTTCTTC.

J is TRBJ1-3 and V is TRBV30, with TRBD1 identical over 8 bases. The length of the CDR3 is 16 residues. Germline CDR1 GTSNPN, CDR2 SVGIG (reference sequence). V was pared by 3 bases and J by 4 bases, with 11 bases of the junction left unmatched. In DNA, the CDR3 is TGTGCCTGGAGCCTACCCACAGGGGGTGGGGGAAACACCATATATTTT. Amino acids: CAWSLPTGGGGNTIYF.

J is TRBJ2-2 and V is TRBV4-3, with D possibly matching TRBD2 (6 bases). CDR3 length equals 14 residues. Germline CDR1 and CDR2: LGHNA and YSLEER. Trimming removed 6 bases from V and 13 bases from J, with 21 bases in between. The CDR3, as DNA: TGCGCCAGCAGGGACAAATCCACCGGGGGTCCGCTGTTTTTT. This sequence encodes CASRDKSTGGPLFF.

This chain uses TRBV2 with TRBJ1-2, with a possible D match to TRBD1 (6 bases). The CDR3 consists of 13 residues. V was clipped by 7 bases and J by 4 bases, with 13 bases between them. Germline values: CDR1 SNHLY, CDR2 FYNNEI. CDR3 nucleotides: TGTGCCAGCACAGGGGAGAGGGGCTATGGCTACACCTTC. Its translation: CASTGERGYGYTF.